This T cell receptor (beta chain) appears in the sequencing data of a study of blood T cell repertoires in COVID-19. The repertoire was sequenced with immunoSEQ multiplex PCR; TCRdb's copy has only in-frame clones and lacks some. The sample lists around 230,000 clones; 84% were seen once. Per the germline V gene, CDR1 is MNHEY and CDR2 is SMNVEV (reference sequence). Trimming removed 9 bases at V and 5 bases at J, with 7 bases between. The CDR3 is 10 residues long. Material for sequencing was peripheral blood. The V and J genes are TRBV27 and TRBJ2-5, with D perhaps matching TRBD2 (6 bases). This receptor was obtained from a middle-aged man who had recovered from COVID-19. The DNA of the CDR3 is TGTGCCAGTGGAGGGGAGACCCAGTACTTC. As protein: CASGGETQYF.